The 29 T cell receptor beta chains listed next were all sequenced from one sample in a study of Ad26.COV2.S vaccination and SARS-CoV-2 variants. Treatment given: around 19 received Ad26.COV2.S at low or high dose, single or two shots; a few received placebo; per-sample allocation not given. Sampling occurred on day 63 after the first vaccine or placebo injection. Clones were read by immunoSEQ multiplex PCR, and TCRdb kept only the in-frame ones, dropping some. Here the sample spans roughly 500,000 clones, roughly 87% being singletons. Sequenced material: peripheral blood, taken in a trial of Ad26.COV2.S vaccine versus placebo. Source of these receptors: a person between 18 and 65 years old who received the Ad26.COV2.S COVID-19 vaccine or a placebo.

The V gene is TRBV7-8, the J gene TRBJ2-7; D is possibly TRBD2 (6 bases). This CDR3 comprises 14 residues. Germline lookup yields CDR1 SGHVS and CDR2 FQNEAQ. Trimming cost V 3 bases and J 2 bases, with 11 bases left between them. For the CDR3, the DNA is TGTGCCAGCAGCTTGGGCCGCGGGGCCTACGAGCAGTACTTC. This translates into CASSLGRGAYEQYF.

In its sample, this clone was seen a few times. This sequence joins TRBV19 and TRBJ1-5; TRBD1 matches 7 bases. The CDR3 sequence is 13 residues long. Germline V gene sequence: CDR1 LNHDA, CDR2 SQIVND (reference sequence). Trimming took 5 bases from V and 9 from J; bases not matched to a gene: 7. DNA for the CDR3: TGTGCCAGTAGTCATGACAGGGCAAGGCCCCAGCATTTT. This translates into CASSHDRARPQHF.

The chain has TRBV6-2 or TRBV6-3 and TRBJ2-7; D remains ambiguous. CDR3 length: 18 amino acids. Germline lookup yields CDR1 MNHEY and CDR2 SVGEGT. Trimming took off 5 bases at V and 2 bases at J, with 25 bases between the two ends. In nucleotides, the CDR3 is TGTGCCAGCAGTCACGCTTTTACAAAGAGAAAAGGGACCTACGAGCAGTACTTC. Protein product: CASSHAFTKRKGTYEQYF.

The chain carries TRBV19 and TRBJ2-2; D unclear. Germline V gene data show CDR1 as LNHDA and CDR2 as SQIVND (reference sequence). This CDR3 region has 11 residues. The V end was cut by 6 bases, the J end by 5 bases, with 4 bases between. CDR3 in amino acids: CASRYTGELFF. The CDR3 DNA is TGTGCCAGTAGATATACCGGGGAGCTGTTTTTT.

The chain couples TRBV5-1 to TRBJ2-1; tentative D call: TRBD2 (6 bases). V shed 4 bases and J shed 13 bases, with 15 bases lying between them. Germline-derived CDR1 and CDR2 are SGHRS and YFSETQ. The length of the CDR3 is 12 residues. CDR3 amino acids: CASSAGGGVQFF. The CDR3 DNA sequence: TGCGCCAGCAGCGCCGGGGGTGGGGTACAGTTCTTC.

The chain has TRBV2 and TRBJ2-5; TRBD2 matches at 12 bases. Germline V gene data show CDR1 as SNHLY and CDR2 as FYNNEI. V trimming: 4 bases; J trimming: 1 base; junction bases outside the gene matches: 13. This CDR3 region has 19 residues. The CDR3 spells CASSGALGRLAGAQETQYF. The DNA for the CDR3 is TGTGCCAGCAGTGGAGCGTTGGGGAGACTAGCGGGAGCCCAAGAGACCCAGTACTTC. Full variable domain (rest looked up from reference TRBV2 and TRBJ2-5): EPEVTQTPSHQVTQMGQEVILRCVPISNHLYFYWYRQILGQKVEFLVSFYNNEISEKSEIFDDQFSVERPDGSNFTLKIRSTKLEDSAMYFCASSGALGRLAGAQETQYFGPGTRLLVL.

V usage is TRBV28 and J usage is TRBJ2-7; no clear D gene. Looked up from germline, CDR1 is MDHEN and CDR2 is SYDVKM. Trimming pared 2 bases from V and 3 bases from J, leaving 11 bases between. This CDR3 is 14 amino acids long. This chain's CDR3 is CASSLVVGLYEQYF. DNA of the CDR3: TGTGCCAGCAGTTTAGTCGTTGGTCTCTACGAGCAGTACTTC.

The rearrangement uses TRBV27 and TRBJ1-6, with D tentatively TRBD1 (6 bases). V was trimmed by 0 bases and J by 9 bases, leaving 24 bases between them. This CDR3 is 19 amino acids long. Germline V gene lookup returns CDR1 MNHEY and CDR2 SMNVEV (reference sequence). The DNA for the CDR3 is TGTGCCAGCAGTTTATCTGGTTTGTGGGGGGCCGCGGGTGGTTCACCCCTCCACTTT. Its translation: CASSLSGLWGAAGGSPLHF.

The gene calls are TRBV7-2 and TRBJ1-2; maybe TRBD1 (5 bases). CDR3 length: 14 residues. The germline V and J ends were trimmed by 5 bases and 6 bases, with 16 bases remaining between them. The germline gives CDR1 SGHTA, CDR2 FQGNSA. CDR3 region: CASSPRVGGDGYTF. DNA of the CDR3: TGTGCCAGCAGCCCCAGGGTGGGGGGTGATGGCTACACCTTC.

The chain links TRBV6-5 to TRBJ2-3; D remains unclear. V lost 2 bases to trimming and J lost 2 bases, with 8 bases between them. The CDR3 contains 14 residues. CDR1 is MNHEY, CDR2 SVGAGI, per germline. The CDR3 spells CASSYGVFTDTQYF. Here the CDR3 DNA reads TGTGCCAGCAGTTACGGCGTTTTCACAGATACGCAGTATTTT.

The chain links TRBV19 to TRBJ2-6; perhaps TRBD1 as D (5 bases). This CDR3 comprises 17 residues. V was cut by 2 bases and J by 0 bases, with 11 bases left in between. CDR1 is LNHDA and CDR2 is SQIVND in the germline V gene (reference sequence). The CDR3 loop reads CASSIKGAISGANVLTF. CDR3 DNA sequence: TGTGCCAGTAGTATAAAAGGGGCTATCTCTGGGGCCAACGTCCTGACTTTC. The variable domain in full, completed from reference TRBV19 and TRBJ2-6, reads DGGITQSPKYLFRKEGQNVTLSCEQNLNHDAMYWYRQDPGQGLRLIYYSQIVNDFQKGDIAEGYSVSREKKESFPLTVTSAQKNPTAFYLCASSIKGAISGANVLTFGAGSRLTVL.

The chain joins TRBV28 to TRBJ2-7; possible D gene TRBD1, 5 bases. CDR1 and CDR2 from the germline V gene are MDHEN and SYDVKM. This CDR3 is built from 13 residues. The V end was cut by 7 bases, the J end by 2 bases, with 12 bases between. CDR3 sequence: CASTGMGPYEQYF. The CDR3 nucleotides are TGTGCCAGCACAGGGATGGGGCCCTACGAGCAGTACTTC. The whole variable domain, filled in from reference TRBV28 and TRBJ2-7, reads DVKVTQSSRYLVKRTGEKVFLECVQDMDHENMFWYRQDPGLGLRLIYFSYDVKMKEKGDIPEGYSVSREKKERFSLILESASTNQTSMYLCASTGMGPYEQYFGPGTRLTVT.

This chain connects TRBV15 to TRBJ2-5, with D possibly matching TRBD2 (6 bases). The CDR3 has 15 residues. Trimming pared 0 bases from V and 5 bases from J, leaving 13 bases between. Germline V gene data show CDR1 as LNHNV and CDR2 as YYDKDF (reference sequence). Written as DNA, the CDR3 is TGTGCCACCAGCAGAGAGCTAGCGAGGTGGGAGACCCAGTACTTC. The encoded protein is CATSRELARWETQYF.

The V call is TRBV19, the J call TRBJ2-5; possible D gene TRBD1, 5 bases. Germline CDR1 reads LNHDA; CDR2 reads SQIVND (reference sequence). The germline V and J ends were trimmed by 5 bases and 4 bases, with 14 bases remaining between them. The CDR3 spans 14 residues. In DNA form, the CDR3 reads TGTGCCAGTAGTGTTGGACACTCGGGAGAGACCCAGTACTTC. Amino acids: CASSVGHSGETQYF.

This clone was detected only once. Here the CDR3 reads CASSLGNYEQYF. The CDR3 DNA is TGTGCCAGCAGTCTGGGCAACTACGAGCAGTACTTC. The J gene is TRBJ2-7, the V gene TRBV12-3 or TRBV12-4; D remains ambiguous. Trimming took off 5 bases at V and 3 bases at J, with 8 bases between the two ends. The CDR3 is 12 amino acids.

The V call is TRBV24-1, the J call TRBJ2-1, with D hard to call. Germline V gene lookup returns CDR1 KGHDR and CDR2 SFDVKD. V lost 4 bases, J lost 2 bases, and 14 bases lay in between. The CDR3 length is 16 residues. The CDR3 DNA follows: TGTGCCACCAGTGACACTCGGGCTCTACCCTACAATGAGCAGTTCTTC. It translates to CATSDTRALPYNEQFF.

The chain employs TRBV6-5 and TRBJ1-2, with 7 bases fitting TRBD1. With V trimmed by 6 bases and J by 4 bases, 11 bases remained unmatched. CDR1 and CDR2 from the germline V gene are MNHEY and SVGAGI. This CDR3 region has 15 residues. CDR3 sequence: CASRHRTGSGYGYTF. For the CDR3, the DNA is TGTGCCAGCAGACACCGGACAGGTAGCGGCTATGGCTACACCTTC.

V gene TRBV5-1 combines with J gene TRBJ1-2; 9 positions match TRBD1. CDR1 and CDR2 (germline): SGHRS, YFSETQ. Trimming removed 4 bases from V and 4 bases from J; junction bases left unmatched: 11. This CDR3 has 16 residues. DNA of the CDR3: TGCGCCAGCAGCCAGGGGATTACAGGGGGCAGCTATGGCTACACCTTC. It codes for CASSQGITGGSYGYTF.

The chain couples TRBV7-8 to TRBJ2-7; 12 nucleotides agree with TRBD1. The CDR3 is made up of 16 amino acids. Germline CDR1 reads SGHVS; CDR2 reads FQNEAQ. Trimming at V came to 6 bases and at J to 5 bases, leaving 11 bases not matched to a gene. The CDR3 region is CASSYTTGQGAHEQYF. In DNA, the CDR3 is TGTGCCAGCAGTTACACAACGGGACAGGGGGCCCACGAGCAGTACTTC. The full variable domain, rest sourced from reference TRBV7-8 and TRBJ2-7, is GAGVSQSPRYKVAKRGQDVALRCDPISGHVSLFWYQQALGQGPEFLTYFQNEAQLDKSGLPSDRFFAERPEGSVSTLKIQRTQQEDSAVYLCASSYTTGQGAHEQYFGPGTRLTVT.

CDR3 nucleotides: TGTGCCAGCAGCCCCGGGACTAGCGGGAGGGTCCTAGAAAAGTTCTTC. Protein product: CASSPGTSGRVLEKFF. V gene TRBV3-1 (or the pseudogene TRBV3-2) combines with J gene TRBJ2-1; 16 bases are a match to TRBD2. There are 16 residues in the CDR3. Germline CDR1 and CDR2: LGHDT and YNNKEL (reference sequence). Trimming took 4 bases from V and 14 from J; bases not matched to a gene: 11.

The CDR3 DNA reads as TGTGCCAGCTCGCGACAGGGACAGTCACTAGACTACGAGCAGTACTTC. Protein product: CASSRQGQSLDYEQYF. The rearrangement joins TRBV18 to TRBJ2-7; the match to TRBD1 covers 7 bases. The CDR3 runs 16 residues. The germline CDR1 and CDR2 sequences are KGHSH and LQKENI. The V segment lost 6 bases and the J segment 3 bases; nucleotides outside the gene matches: 14.

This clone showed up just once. CDR3 sequence reads: CSVGGTGNTIYF. The CDR3 nucleotides read TGCAGCGTTGGGGGGACGGGAAACACCATATATTTT. This chain links TRBV29-1 with TRBJ1-3, with D maybe TRBD1 (5 bases). The CDR3 runs to 12 residues. V gave up 4 bases and J gave up 4 bases, with 8 bases separating them. CDR1 and CDR2 from the germline V gene are SQVTM and ANQGSEA.

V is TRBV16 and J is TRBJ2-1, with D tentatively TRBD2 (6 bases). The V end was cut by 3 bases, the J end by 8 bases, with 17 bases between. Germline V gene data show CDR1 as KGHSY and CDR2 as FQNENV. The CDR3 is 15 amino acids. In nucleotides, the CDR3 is TGTGCCAGCAGCCATGGGTCGGCGGGAACGGATGAGCAGTTCTTC. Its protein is CASSHGSAGTDEQFF.

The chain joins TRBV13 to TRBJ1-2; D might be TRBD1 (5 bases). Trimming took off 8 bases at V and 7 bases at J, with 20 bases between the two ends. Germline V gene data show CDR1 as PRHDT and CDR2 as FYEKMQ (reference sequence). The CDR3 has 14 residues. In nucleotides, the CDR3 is TGTGCCAGCTCCCTAGGCCGGGGCCCGGGTGGCTACACCTTC. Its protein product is CASSLGRGPGGYTF.

This CDR3 is CAWTQVGELFF. The DNA for the CDR3 is TGTGCCTGGACGCAGGTCGGGGAGCTGTTTTTT. V usage is TRBV30 and J usage is TRBJ2-2, with D uncertain. This CDR3 spans 11 amino acids. V dropped 4 bases and J dropped 7 bases, with 7 bases sitting between them. In germline, CDR1 is GTSNPN, CDR2 SVGIG (reference sequence).

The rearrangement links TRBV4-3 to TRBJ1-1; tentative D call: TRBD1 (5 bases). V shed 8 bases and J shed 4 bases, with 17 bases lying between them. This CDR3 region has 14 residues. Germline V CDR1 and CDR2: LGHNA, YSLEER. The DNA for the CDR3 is TGCGCCAGCCGGTCGGGGGTTTTTAGCACTGAAGCTTTCTTT. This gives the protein CASRSGVFSTEAFF.

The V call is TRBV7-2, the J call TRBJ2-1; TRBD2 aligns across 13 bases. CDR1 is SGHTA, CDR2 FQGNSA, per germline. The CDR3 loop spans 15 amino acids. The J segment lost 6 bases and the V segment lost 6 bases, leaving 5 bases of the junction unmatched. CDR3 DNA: TGTGCCAGCAGGGGGACTAGCGGGACCTTCAATGAGCAGTTCTTC. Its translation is CASRGTSGTFNEQFF.

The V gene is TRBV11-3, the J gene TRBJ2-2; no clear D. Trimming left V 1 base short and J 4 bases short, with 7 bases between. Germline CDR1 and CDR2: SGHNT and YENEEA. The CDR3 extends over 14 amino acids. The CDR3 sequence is CASSLVPSTGELFF. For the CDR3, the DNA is TGTGCCAGCAGCTTAGTACCCAGCACCGGGGAGCTGTTTTTT.

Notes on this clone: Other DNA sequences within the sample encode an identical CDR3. CDR3: CASSLDTSSYNEQFF. In nucleotides, the CDR3 is TGCGCCAGCAGCTTGGACACGAGCTCCTACAATGAGCAGTTCTTC. V and J are TRBV5-1 and TRBJ2-1, with unresolved D. The CDR3 totals 15 residues. Germline loops: CDR1 SGHRS, CDR2 YFSETQ. Trimming removed 0 bases at V and 0 bases at J, with 7 bases between.